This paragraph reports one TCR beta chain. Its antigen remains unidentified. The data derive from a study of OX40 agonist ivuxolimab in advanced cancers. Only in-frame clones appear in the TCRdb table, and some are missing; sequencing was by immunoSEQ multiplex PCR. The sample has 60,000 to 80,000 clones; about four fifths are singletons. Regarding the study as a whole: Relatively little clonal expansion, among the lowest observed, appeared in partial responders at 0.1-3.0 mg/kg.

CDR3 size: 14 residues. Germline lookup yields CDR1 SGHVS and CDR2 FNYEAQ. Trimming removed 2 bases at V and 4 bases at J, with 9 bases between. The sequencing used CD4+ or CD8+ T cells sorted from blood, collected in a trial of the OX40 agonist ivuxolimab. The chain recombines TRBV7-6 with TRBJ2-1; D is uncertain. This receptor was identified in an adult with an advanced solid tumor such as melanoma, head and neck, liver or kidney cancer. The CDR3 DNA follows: TGTGCCAGCAGCTTATCTGGAGCTTACAATGAGCAGTTCTTC. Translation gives CASSLSGAYNEQFF.